This record looks at one T cell receptor (beta chain) sequence and its context. Per the germline V gene, CDR1 is SGDLS and CDR2 is YYNGEE. The CDR3 has 15 residues. Trimming left V 0 bases short and J 5 bases short, with 12 bases between. This specimen belongs to a study of shared clonotypes between healthy human individuals. Here immunoSEQ multiplex PCR was the method, and the copy in TCRdb shows in-frame clones only, minus some. Of 2 million to 2.5 million clones in the sample, over 85% were seen once. The specimen was naive CD4+ T cells from PBMCs. Subset in this sample: CD45RA+ positively selected. The TCR was taken from a man in his late teens or twenties in good health. Some clones in this sample may be carry-over from other donors' samples. V gene TRBV9 combines with J gene TRBJ1-5; D is unclear. CDR3 amino acids: CASSVGGQRDQPQHF. For the CDR3, the DNA is TGTGCCAGCAGCGTAGGTGGGCAGAGGGATCAGCCCCAGCATTTT.